Given below is one TCR beta chain in context. Germline lookup yields CDR1 LGHDT and CDR2 YNNKEL (reference sequence). This CDR3 has 12 residues. The ends were cut back, 5 bases at V and 6 bases at J, with 9 bases in the middle. Original handling: Using reference gene primer amplification, nucleated cell counts were estimated. The repertoire was sequenced with immunoSEQ multiplex PCR; TCRdb's copy has only in-frame clones and lacks some. From that table come the V and J calls and clone size; the DNA was used to work out D and trimming. The table has more than 95,000 clones, 75% to 85% seen once. The record originates from a study of blood T cell repertoires in COVID-19.

The sequence derives from a man between 60 and 75 years old with acute or convalescent COVID-19. The gene calls are TRBV3-1 (or the pseudogene TRBV3-2) and TRBJ2-3; D uncertain. Sequenced: peripheral blood. CDR3 residues: CASSFASDTQYF. Here the CDR3 DNA reads TGTGCCAGCAGCTTCGCGAGCGATACGCAGTATTTT.